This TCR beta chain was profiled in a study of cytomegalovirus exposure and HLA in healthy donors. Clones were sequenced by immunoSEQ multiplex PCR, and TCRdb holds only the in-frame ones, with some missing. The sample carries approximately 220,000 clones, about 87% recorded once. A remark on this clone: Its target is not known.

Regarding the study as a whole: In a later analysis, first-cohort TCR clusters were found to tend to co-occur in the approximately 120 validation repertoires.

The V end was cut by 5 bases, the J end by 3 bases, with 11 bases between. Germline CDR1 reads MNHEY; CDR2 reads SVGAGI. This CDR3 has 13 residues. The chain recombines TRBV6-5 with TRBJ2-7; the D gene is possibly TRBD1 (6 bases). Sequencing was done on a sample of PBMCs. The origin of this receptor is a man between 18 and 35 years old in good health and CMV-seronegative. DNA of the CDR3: TGTGCCAGCAGTCTGTCCAGGGGCTACGAGCAGTACTTC. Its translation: CASSLSRGYEQYF.